This T cell receptor beta chain was sequenced for a study of blood T cell repertoires in COVID-19. Authors' analysis steps: Reference gene primers were amplified, and this amplification served to estimate nucleated cell counts. The method was immunoSEQ multiplex PCR; TCRdb's version includes in-frame clones alone and lacks a portion of them. That table is the source of V, J and clone size, and D and trimming were worked out from the DNA. In the table there are almost 250,000 clones, around nine tenths of which are singletons. V was pared by 6 bases and J by 0 bases, with 10 bases of the junction left unmatched. In germline, CDR1 is SQVTM, CDR2 ANQGSEA. The CDR3 consists of 16 residues. Two consecutive negative NP/OP PCR tests, clearance, or resolved symptoms defined Cohort 3 recovery.

This TCR derives from a woman between 45 and 65 years old who had recovered from COVID-19. The J gene is TRBJ2-3, the V gene TRBV29-1; 9 positions match TRBD2. Material for sequencing was PBMCs or T cells enriched from blood (not recorded which). CDR3 in amino acids: CSVEGSGGASTDTQYF. The DNA for the CDR3 is TGCAGCGTGGAGGGTAGCGGGGGAGCTAGCACAGATACGCAGTATTTT.